The entry below gives a single TCR beta chain sequence along with its context. Its specific antigen is unknown. Per-nucleotide qualities are absent, and no much larger clonotype sits a single base away. These data belong to a study of T cell responses to AZD1222 COVID-19 vaccine (dated by TCRdb to the early 2020s). Looking at the study overall: AZD1222 recipients whose second dose came at about 4 weeks and those whose second dose came at about 12 weeks were combined into one group, since spike-specific TCR depth and breadth did not differ between the two schedules. Enrollment into the trials was organized by age into subgroups of 18-55, 56-69 and 70-plus years, and those subgroups contained roughly 150, 30 and 60 TCR-sequenced participants, respectively. A total of about 240 trial participants underwent TCR sequencing, of whom 200 to 220 received two doses of AZD1222 and 26 received two doses of the MenACWY control vaccine.

Reading the label with the study, this specimen's time point is: baseline before first vaccination. Vaccinee samples came from UK trials COV001 and COV002, including a single-blind randomized controlled phase 2/3 trial of AZD1222 (ChAdOx1 nCoV-19) in healthy adults. Trial participant PBMC samples were collected at day 0 and day 28 after the second dose for TCRbeta chain sequencing. Trimming takes 7 bases off V and 3 bases off J; junction bases not matched to a gene: 14. From the cysteine up to the phenylalanine, the CDR3 has a length of 16 residues. Of all the DNA, just the CDR3 is kept, 48 bases in frame from base 1. From a lookup of the germline V gene, CDR1 and CDR2 are KGHSH and LQKENI. The CDR3 regions of human TCRbeta chains were subjected to immunosequencing. Under the source paper's analysis protocol: Repertoire TCRs were matched against a reference library of SARS-CoV-2-specific TCRs generated with the MIRA antigen-specificity platform. Breadth was defined as the fraction of unique TCRs that were SARS-CoV-2-associated, and depth was defined as the fraction of total T cells that were SARS-CoV-2-associated. Using the MIRA data, each spike-specific TCR was mapped to the spike region that the TCR reacts to and placed in a CD4 or CD8 class. Log10-transformed breadth and depth values were compared by one-way ANOVA with Sidak's multiple comparisons tests. TCRdb took this table from immuneACCESS and kept in-frame rearrangements with V and J called. Such tables lack part of the clones; where checked against another copy, unresolved V genes explain under half of the gap, and the rest is unexplained. The V and J calls and clone size were taken over from that table, and D and trimming were inferred from the DNA. The table for this sample lists 180,000 or so clones; roughly 94% of them were counted only once. The leading ten clones occupy approximately 0.6% of the sample.

Beyond this particular receptor, the publication reports: Most participants were white British and females outnumbered males, and the authors suggested that clonal diversity may have been underestimated. The 56-69-year group was small, and its depth increase did not reach significance, likely because of low power. After two AZD1222 doses, both the breadth and the depth of spike-specific TCRs were significantly higher than at day 0 and than in MenACWY recipients. Because no day 14 peak-response samples were available, the repertoires could be characterized only after the peak T cell response. Epitopes outside the regions mutated in the B.1.351 and B.1.1.7 variants were reportedly recognized by nearly half of the unique spike-specific TCRs. The whole spike protein was spanned by vaccine-associated CD4 TCRs, and dominant responses were seen in regions 160-218 and 743-854. Conclusions about previously exposed vaccinees are limited, since just six AZD1222 recipients were seropositive for SARS-CoV-2 at baseline.

This clonotype was sampled from an adult in good health. The sequences come from peripheral blood, collected on day 0 of AZD1222 vaccination. The sequence joins TRBV18 to TRBJ2-7, with 8 bases in between that match TRBD2. The nucleotide sequence is given as TGTGCCAGCTACGGGGGGGAAGAGGGCAGCGTCTACGAGCAGTACTTC. Its protein product is CASYGGEEGSVYEQYF.